This T cell receptor (beta chain) derives from a study of cytomegalovirus exposure and HLA in healthy donors. Whole-study context: Among over 300 genotyped donors, around 82% fell in the Caucasian-associated ancestry cluster. General study results and limits: When a later analysis was performed, an Asian-associated ancestry cluster reportedly had fewer N-insertions than the roughly 630-donor mean. Prediction of most subjects' HLA-A and HLA-B alleles by TCR beta sequences was reportedly accurate.

PCR involved 60 Vbeta and 13 Jbeta primers. TCRdb's copy holds only in-frame clones and misses some; the assay was immunoSEQ multiplex PCR. The sample shows about 160,000 clones, roughly 79% of them seen only once. With regard to this clone: Its antigen is unidentified.

The receptor was isolated from a woman aged 45-65 years in good health and CMV-seropositive. The sample was PBMCs.

The CDR3 nucleotides read TGTGCCAGTAGTTCCGCGGGGGAGGGCTACACCTTC. This translates into CASSSAGEGYTF. V is TRBV19 and J is TRBJ1-2; D possibly corresponds to TRBD1 (5 bases). The ends were cut back, 5 bases at V and 8 bases at J, with 12 bases in the middle. The CDR3 extends over 12 amino acids. Germline CDR1 is LNHDA and CDR2 is SQIVND (reference sequence).